This T cell receptor (beta chain) was documented in a study of early stage breast cancer tumors. The overall study: The ER+/PR+/HER2- tumors included 7 or 8 ductal and four lobular carcinomas. Study-wide results and limits: Compared with adjacent normal breast, tumors showed 2.5 to 3-fold denser, more clonal T cells. Blood repertoires resembled normal breast more than tumor. Most shared enriched TCRB sequences were commonly generated ones.

Germline V gene sequence: CDR1 SGHAT, CDR2 FQNNGV. With 5 bases clipped from V and 7 bases from J, the junction kept 2 bases outside the gene matches. The CDR3 is made up of 14 amino acids. Generated by immunoSEQ multiplex PCR, the TCRdb table keeps only in-frame clones and is missing some. The sample has about 11,000 clones, around 72% seen once. Of note for this clone: Its antigen is not known.

The sample comprised breast tumor tissue. This receptor was obtained from a person in their forties with breast cancer. The chain employs TRBV11-2 and TRBJ1-4, with 12 bases lining up with TRBD1. The CDR3 sequence is CASSRDRGREKLFF. As DNA, the CDR3 is TGTGCCAGCAGCCGGGACAGGGGGCGTGAAAAACTGTTTTTT.